These 24 T cell receptor beta chains came from one sample sequenced in a study of blood T cell repertoires in COVID-19. Measured with immunoSEQ multiplex PCR; TCRdb has only the in-frame clones, and not every one. The sample includes about 260,000 clones, roughly nine tenths of them seen just once. The sequenced sample consisted of peripheral blood. The receptors come from a man aged 40-49 years who had recovered from COVID-19.

CDR3 coding DNA: TGTGCCAGCAGCGTTGCGGGGGGCGCCTACGAGCAGTACTTC. Translated, it gives CASSVAGGAYEQYF. The J gene is TRBJ2-7, the V gene TRBV7-6, with 8 bases matching TRBD2. The CDR3 contains 14 residues. In germline, CDR1 is SGHVS, CDR2 FNYEAQ. V trimming: 5 bases; J trimming: 2 bases; junction bases outside the gene matches: 5.

The chain joins TRBV5-4 to TRBJ2-5, with TRBD2 as a possible D gene (6 bases). The germline V gene encodes CDR1 SGHNT and CDR2 YYREEE (reference sequence). Trimming left V 0 bases short and J 5 bases short, with 14 bases between. CDR3 size: 15 residues. Written as DNA, the CDR3 is TGTGCCAGCAGCTTGGGATCGGGAGTGACGGAGACCCAGTACTTC. This translates into CASSLGSGVTETQYF.

V usage is TRBV2 and J usage is TRBJ1-2, with D uncertain. V dropped 6 bases and J dropped 8 bases, with 7 bases sitting between them. The CDR3 length is 10 residues. Germline CDR1 SNHLY, CDR2 FYNNEI. The chain's CDR3 is CASRAYGYTF. CDR3 nucleotide sequence: TGTGCCAGCAGGGCTTACGGCTACACCTTC.

This clone appeared a few times. V usage is TRBV5-1 and J usage is TRBJ1-2; D is unresolved. V lost 2 bases and J lost 4, with 12 bases in between. The CDR3 covers 14 residues. Germline-derived CDR1 and CDR2 are SGHRS and YFSETQ. The CDR3 sequence: CASSFDRGGYGYTF. The CDR3 coding sequence is TGCGCCAGCAGCTTCGACCGGGGAGGCTATGGCTACACCTTC.

The chain carries TRBV7-3 and TRBJ2-1; the match to TRBD2 covers 8 bases. The V gene end was trimmed by 5 bases and the J gene end by 6 bases; junction bases not matched to a gene: 15. The V gene's germline CDR1 is SGHTA and CDR2 FQGTGA. This CDR3 contains 17 residues. CDR3 nucleotides: TGTGCCAGCAGCCCCCCGGCGGGAGGACTTAAACCCAATGAGCAGTTCTTC. Translating gives CASSPPAGGLKPNEQFF.

With respect to this clone: A far larger clone is only one base removed, so a read error is likely. This rearrangement joins TRBV9 to TRBJ1-3; D remains unclear. Germline V CDR1 and CDR2: SGDLS, YYNGEE. V was trimmed by 4 bases and J by 2 bases, leaving 4 bases between them. The CDR3 contains 12 residues. The CDR3 reads CASSPTGNTIYF. The CDR3 nucleotides are TGTGCCAGCAGCCCCACTGGAAACACCATATATTTT.

This clone has just one count. The chain links TRBV5-1 to TRBJ2-7; 9 positions match TRBD2. Germline CDR1 and CDR2: SGHRS and YFSETQ. Trimming cost V 1 base and J 7 bases; bases outside gene matches: 6. The length of the CDR3 is 14 residues. Here the CDR3 reads CASSLTSGRYEQYF. DNA of the CDR3: TGCGCCAGCAGCTTGACTAGCGGGCGGTATGAGCAGTACTTC.

The rearrangement joins TRBV5-6 to TRBJ1-2; D is perhaps TRBD1 (5 bases). Germline values: CDR1 SGHDT, CDR2 YYEEEE. CDR3 length equals 15 residues. Between the trimmed V and J ends, which lost 0 bases and 4 bases, there was a span of 13 bases. CDR3 DNA sequence: TGTGCCAGCAGCTTGGACGGGTGGGACTCCTATGGCTACACCTTC. Amino acids: CASSLDGWDSYGYTF.

The chain links TRBV19 to TRBJ2-4; 7 bases line up with TRBD1. Germline V gene lookup returns CDR1 LNHDA and CDR2 SQIVND (reference sequence). The V gene end was trimmed by 4 bases and the J gene end by 0 bases; junction bases not matched to a gene: 9. This CDR3 has 17 amino acids. CDR3 in DNA: TGTGCCAGTAGTAGAGCCGGGACAGAGATAGCCAAAAACATTCAGTACTTC. It encodes CASSRAGTEIAKNIQYF.

This chain connects TRBV9 to TRBJ2-4; possibly TRBD1 for D (5 bases). Germline lookup yields CDR1 SGDLS and CDR2 YYNGEE. The germline V and J ends were trimmed by 0 bases and 6 bases, with 7 bases remaining between them. The CDR3 sequence is 13 residues long. The CDR3 here is CASSVGGRNIQYF. Written as DNA, the CDR3 is TGTGCCAGCAGCGTAGGGGGCAGAAACATTCAGTACTTC.

The chain uses TRBV27 and TRBJ2-1; possible D gene TRBD1, 5 bases. V was cut by 5 bases and J by 8 bases, with 13 bases left in between. Germline CDR1 reads MNHEY; CDR2 reads SMNVEV (reference sequence). The CDR3 has 13 amino acids. The CDR3 loop reads CASSTTRDYEQFF. The CDR3 DNA sequence: TGTGCCAGCAGTACAACCAGGGATTATGAGCAGTTCTTC.

V usage is TRBV7-8 and J usage is TRBJ2-1, with 9 bases aligning to TRBD2. Germline-derived CDR1 and CDR2 are SGHVS and FQNEAQ. The CDR3 loop spans 18 amino acids. V trimming: 1 base; J trimming: 0 bases; junction bases outside the gene matches: 7. The chain's CDR3 is CASSLDNLAGPSYNEQFF. The DNA of the CDR3 is TGTGCCAGCAGCTTAGACAACCTAGCGGGGCCCTCCTACAATGAGCAGTTCTTC.

The V gene is TRBV10-3, the J gene TRBJ2-3; 11 bases match TRBD2. The CDR3 runs 15 residues. Germline assignment: CDR1 ENHRY and CDR2 SYGVKD. Trimming removed 5 bases from V and 2 bases from J; junction bases left unmatched: 3. This chain's CDR3 is CAISLAGGTTDTQYF. CDR3 DNA: TGTGCCATCAGTCTAGCGGGGGGCACCACAGATACGCAGTATTTT.

The chain is built from TRBV6-5 and TRBJ1-2; TRBD1 matches at 10 bases. From germline, CDR1 is MNHEY and CDR2 SVGAGI. The V gene end was trimmed by 6 bases and the J gene end by 3 bases; junction bases not matched to a gene: 7. The CDR3 length is 15 residues. CDR3 in amino acids: CASRGDRGLYYGYTF. The CDR3 DNA reads as TGTGCCAGCAGGGGGGACAGGGGCCTTTACTATGGCTACACCTTC.

The gene calls are TRBV7-8 and TRBJ1-5; a weak D match, TRBD1 (5 bases). In germline, CDR1 is SGHVS, CDR2 FQNEAQ. The CDR3 is made up of 15 amino acids. With 0 bases removed from V and 6 bases from J, the gap between germline ends came to 12 bases. This chain's CDR3 is CASSLAQGRSQPQHF. CDR3 DNA sequence: TGTGCCAGCAGCTTAGCGCAGGGCCGTTCTCAGCCCCAGCATTTT.

The chain couples TRBV18 to TRBJ2-3, with TRBD1 identical over 9 bases. Trimming took 2 bases from V and 2 from J; bases not matched to a gene: 8. The germline V gene encodes CDR1 KGHSH and CDR2 LQKENI. The CDR3 has 17 amino acids. CDR3 coding DNA: TGTGCCAGCTCACCAGGACAGGGGAGGCTTTCCACAGATACGCAGTATTTT. This encodes CASSPGQGRLSTDTQYF.

The chain recombines TRBV25-1 with TRBJ1-2; 8 bases map to TRBD1. The CDR3 extends over 15 amino acids. V lost 7 bases and J lost 2; bases outside the gene matches: 9. Germline V gene data show CDR1 as MGHDK and CDR2 as SYGVNS. This CDR3 is CASTSGTGSNYGYTF. DNA of the CDR3: TGTGCCAGCACCTCTGGGACAGGATCAAACTATGGCTACACCTTC.

Here the CDR3 reads CASSQDLGNRAFF. DNA of the CDR3: TGCGCCAGCAGCCAGGATTTAGGGAACAGGGCTTTCTTT. V and J are TRBV4-3 and TRBJ1-1, with TRBD1 as a possible D gene (5 bases). Trimming took 3 bases from V and 11 from J, leaving 16 bases between them. The CDR3 has 13 amino acids. Germline CDR1 is LGHNA and CDR2 is YSLEER.

In this sample, this clone turned up a few times. The sample has other DNA sequences that encode this CDR3 too. The J gene is TRBJ1-3, the V gene TRBV2; D unclear. The CDR3 is 14 residues long. V shed 4 bases and J shed 0 bases, with 7 bases lying between them. The V gene's germline CDR1 is SNHLY and CDR2 FYNNEI. CDR3 residues: CASSGRFSGNTIYF. CDR3 DNA: TGTGCCAGCAGTGGCCGGTTCTCTGGAAACACCATATATTTT.

This sequence joins TRBV11-3 and TRBJ1-1; 9 bases line up with TRBD1. The V segment lost 5 bases and the J segment 8 bases; nucleotides outside the gene matches: 6. Germline V lookup: CDR1 SGHNT, CDR2 YENEEA. The CDR3 runs to 13 residues. The chain's CDR3 is CASSRDRVGEAFF. The CDR3 DNA reads as TGTGCCAGCAGCCGGGACAGGGTCGGGGAAGCTTTCTTT.

The DNA for the CDR3 is TGTGCCAGCAGCCAAGTCGGGGGTAACTATGGCTACACCTTC. It codes for CASSQVGGNYGYTF. J is TRBJ1-2 and V is TRBV14; weak D call: TRBD1 (5 bases). Germline values: CDR1 SGHDN, CDR2 FVKESK. V was shortened by 1 base and J by 1 base, with 7 bases between the two germline ends. This CDR3 has 14 amino acids. Drawing the rest from reference TRBV14 and TRBJ1-2, the complete variable domain is EAGVTQFPSHSVIEKGQTVTLRCDPISGHDNLYWYRRVMGKEIKFLLHFVKESKQDESGMPNNRFLAERTGGTYSTLKVQPAELEDSGVYFCASSQVGGNYGYTFGSGTRLTVV.

The chain employs TRBV7-9 and TRBJ2-1; 8 bases fit TRBD1. Germline V gene lookup returns CDR1 SEHNR and CDR2 FQNEAQ (reference sequence). Germline trimming cut 4 bases from V and 4 bases from J; bases unmatched to any gene: 3. The CDR3 length is 14 residues. The CDR3 nucleotides are TGTGCCAGCAGCTACAGGACAGGGTACAATGAGCAGTTCTTC. Protein sequence: CASSYRTGYNEQFF.

This chain joins TRBV28 and TRBJ1-4, with D unclear. This CDR3 has 12 residues. Trimming left V 11 bases short and J 5 bases short, with 12 bases between. The germline gives CDR1 MDHEN, CDR2 SYDVKM. The CDR3 DNA follows: TGTGCCGGCTCCCCGAGGAATGAAAAACTGTTTTTT. Translated: CAGSPRNEKLFF.

This clone occurred once. The J gene is TRBJ1-2, the V gene TRBV14; no definite D call. Germline CDR1 and CDR2: SGHDN and FVKESK. The CDR3 runs to 13 residues. Trimming shortened V by 4 bases and J by 6 bases, and 12 bases separated the two germline ends. Here the CDR3 reads CASSPRGRDGYTF. The CDR3 DNA reads TGTGCCAGCAGCCCCCGGGGTAGGGATGGCTACACCTTC.